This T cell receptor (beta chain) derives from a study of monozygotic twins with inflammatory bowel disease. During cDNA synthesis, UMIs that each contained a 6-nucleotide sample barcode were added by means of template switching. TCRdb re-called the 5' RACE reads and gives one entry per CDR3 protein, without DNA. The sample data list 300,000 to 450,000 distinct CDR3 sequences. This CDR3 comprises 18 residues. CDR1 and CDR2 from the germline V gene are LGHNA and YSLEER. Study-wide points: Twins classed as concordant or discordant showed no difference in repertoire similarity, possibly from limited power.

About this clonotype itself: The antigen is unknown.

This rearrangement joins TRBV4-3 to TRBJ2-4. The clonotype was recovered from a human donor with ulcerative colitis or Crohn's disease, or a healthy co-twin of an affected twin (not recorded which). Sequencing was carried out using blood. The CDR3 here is CASSQEVHSRSTKNIQYF.